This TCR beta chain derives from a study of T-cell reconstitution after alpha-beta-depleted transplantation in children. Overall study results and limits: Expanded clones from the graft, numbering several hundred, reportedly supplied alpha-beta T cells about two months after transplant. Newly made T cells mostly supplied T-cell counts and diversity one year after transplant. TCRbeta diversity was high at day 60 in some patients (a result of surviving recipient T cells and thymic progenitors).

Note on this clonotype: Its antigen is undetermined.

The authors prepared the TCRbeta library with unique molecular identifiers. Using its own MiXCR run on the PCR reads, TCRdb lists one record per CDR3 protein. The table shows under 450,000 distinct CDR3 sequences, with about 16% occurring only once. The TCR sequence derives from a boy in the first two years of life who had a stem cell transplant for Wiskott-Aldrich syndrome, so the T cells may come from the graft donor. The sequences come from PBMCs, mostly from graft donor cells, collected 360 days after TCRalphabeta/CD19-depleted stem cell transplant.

Here the CDR3 reads CASSEVFPVRVAGYEQYF. CDR3 nucleotide sequence: TGTGCCAGCAGTGAAGTCTTCCCGGTCCGGGTGGCAGGCTACGAGCAGTACTTC. The chain joins TRBV2 to TRBJ2-7; D gene uncertain. Trimming took 1 base from V and 3 from J, leaving 22 bases between them. Germline lookup yields CDR1 SNHLY and CDR2 FYNNEI. The CDR3 covers 18 residues.